Following are 8 T cell receptor beta chains from one sample sequenced in a study of graft-versus-host responses after intestinal transplantation. Sequenced by immunoSEQ multiplex PCR; TCRdb stores in-frame clones only, minus some. This sample has about 89,000 clones, with less than 95% found just once. Their cognate antigens are unknown. Sequencing used unstimulated CD4+ T cells sorted from spleen or lymph node cells, obtained before transplant. These receptors were collected from a human donor who was the organ donor for an intestinal transplant.

CDR3 sequence: CASRTPGLAGAGTSTDTQYF. The DNA of the CDR3 is TGTGCCAGCAGGACCCCGGGACTAGCGGGGGCCGGTACTAGCACAGATACGCAGTATTTT. The chain uses TRBV2 and TRBJ2-3; 14 bases map to TRBD2. The J segment lost 0 bases and the V segment lost 6 bases, leaving 14 bases of the junction unmatched. This CDR3 has 20 amino acids. Germline CDR1 is SNHLY and CDR2 is FYNNEI.

V is TRBV6-5 and J is TRBJ2-7; D is unclear. This CDR3 has 14 amino acids. With 2 bases removed from V and 7 bases from J, the gap between germline ends came to 15 bases. Germline V gene sequence: CDR1 MNHEY, CDR2 SVGAGI. CDR3 coding DNA: TGTGCCAGCAGTTACCACCCTAGACTGGGGGAGCAGTACTTC. Protein: CASSYHPRLGEQYF.

The chain joins TRBV6-1 to TRBJ2-7, with 9 bases lining up with TRBD1. CDR1 and CDR2 (germline): MNHNS, SASEGT. This CDR3 spans 14 amino acids. The V and J ends lost 6 bases and 3 bases, in that order; junction bases with no gene match: 6. The CDR3 DNA sequence: TGTGCCAGCAGGCGGGGACAGGGTAGCTACGAGCAGTACTTC. This encodes CASRRGQGSYEQYF.

This rearrangement joins TRBV29-1 to TRBJ1-4; D ambiguous. Between the trimmed V and J ends, which lost 5 bases and 2 bases, there was a span of 9 bases. The CDR3 spans 13 residues. Germline V gene data show CDR1 as SQVTM and CDR2 as ANQGSEA. DNA for the CDR3: TGCAGCGTTAAGATGGGGACTAATGAAAAACTGTTTTTT. Its protein is CSVKMGTNEKLFF.

The gene calls are TRBV29-1 and TRBJ1-2; D is undetermined. Trimming removed 4 bases at V and 0 bases at J, with 12 bases between. This CDR3 comprises 14 residues. Germline V gene sequence: CDR1 SQVTM, CDR2 ANQGSEA. The CDR3, as DNA: TGCAGCGTTGCCCGGGCAGCTTCTAACTATGGCTACACCTTC. This translates into CSVARAASNYGYTF.

The genes are TRBV4-2 and TRBJ2-3; 13 positions agree with TRBD2. Germline CDR1 reads LGHNA; CDR2 reads YNFKEQ. CDR3 length: 19 residues. The J segment lost 0 bases and the V segment lost 0 bases, leaving 6 bases of the junction unmatched. This chain's CDR3 is CASSQDTSGGALSTDTQYF. The CDR3 DNA reads as TGTGCCAGCAGCCAAGACACTAGCGGGGGGGCACTTAGCACAGATACGCAGTATTTT.

This chain uses TRBV19 with TRBJ2-3; 9 bases fit TRBD1. Germline V CDR1 and CDR2: LNHDA, SQIVND (reference sequence). After removal of 9 bases from V and 2 bases from J, the junction contained 9 bases not matched to a gene. The CDR3 is 15 residues long. The CDR3 sequence is CASNMDRGNTDTQYF. The DNA for the CDR3 is TGTGCCAGCAATATGGACAGGGGAAACACAGATACGCAGTATTTT.

The gene calls are TRBV28 and TRBJ2-2; unclear D gene. CDR3 length: 13 amino acids. In germline, CDR1 is MDHEN, CDR2 SYDVKM. V lost 6 bases and J lost 16, with 21 bases in between. The CDR3 DNA is TGTGCCAGCAGCCAACCCTCAGCGCCAGCGCAGTTTTTT. This encodes CASSQPSAPAQFF.